This T cell receptor beta chain was observed in a study of identical twins. Regarding the study as a whole: The conclusions drew on cross-sectional statistical analysis instead of tracking the same donors. Abundant cord blood beta clonotypes carried fewer insertions; memory repertoires showed none.

One entry per CDR3 protein results from TCRdb running MiXCR on the 5' RACE reads. The repertoire holds under 500,000 distinct CDR3 sequences, with around 15% as singletons. Germline CDR1 reads SNHLY; CDR2 reads FYNNEI. V lost 4 bases and J lost 0, with 9 bases in between. This CDR3 has 15 residues. This clonotype has a count of ten or more. The target antigen is unknown. These data were likewise used in another study, on yellow fever vaccine responses in identical twins. From that report: Among the twins, the vaccine T cell response reportedly seemed partly convergent and partly personalized.

Input material: CD4+ T cells sorted from blood. This sequence originates from a woman younger than 30 in good health. This chain joins TRBV2 and TRBJ2-2, with a tentative D call TRBD1 (6 bases). CDR3 sequence: CASSAQGANTGELFF. The CDR3 nucleotides are TGTGCCAGCAGTGCACAGGGCGCGAACACCGGGGAGCTGTTTTTT.